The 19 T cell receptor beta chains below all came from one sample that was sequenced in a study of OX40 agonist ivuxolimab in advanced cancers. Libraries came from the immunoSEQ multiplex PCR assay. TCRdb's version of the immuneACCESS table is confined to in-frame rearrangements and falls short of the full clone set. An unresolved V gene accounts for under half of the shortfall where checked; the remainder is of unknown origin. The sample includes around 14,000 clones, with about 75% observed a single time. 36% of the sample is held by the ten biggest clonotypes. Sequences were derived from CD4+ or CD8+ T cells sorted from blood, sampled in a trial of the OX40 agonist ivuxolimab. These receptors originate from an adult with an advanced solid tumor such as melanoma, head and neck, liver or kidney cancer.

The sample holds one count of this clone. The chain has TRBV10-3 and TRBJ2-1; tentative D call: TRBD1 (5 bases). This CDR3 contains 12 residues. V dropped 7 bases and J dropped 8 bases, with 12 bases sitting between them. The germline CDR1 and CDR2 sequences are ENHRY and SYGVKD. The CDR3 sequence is CAITRGNDEQFF. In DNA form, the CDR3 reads TGTGCCATCACAAGGGGTAACGATGAGCAGTTCTTC.

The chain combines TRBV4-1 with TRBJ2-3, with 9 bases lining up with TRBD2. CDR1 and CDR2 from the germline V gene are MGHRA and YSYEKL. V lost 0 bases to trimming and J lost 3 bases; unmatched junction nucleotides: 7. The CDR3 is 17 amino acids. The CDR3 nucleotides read TGCGCCAGCAGCCAAGATCGTTCTAGCGGGATAACAGATACGCAGTATTTT. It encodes CASSQDRSSGITDTQYF.

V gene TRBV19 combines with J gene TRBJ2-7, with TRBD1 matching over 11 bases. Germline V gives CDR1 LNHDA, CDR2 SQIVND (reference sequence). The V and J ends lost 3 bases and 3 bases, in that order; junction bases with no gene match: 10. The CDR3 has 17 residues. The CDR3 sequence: CASSISTEGQGVYEQYF. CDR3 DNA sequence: TGTGCCAGTAGTATCTCCACGGAGGGACAGGGGGTCTACGAGCAGTACTTC.

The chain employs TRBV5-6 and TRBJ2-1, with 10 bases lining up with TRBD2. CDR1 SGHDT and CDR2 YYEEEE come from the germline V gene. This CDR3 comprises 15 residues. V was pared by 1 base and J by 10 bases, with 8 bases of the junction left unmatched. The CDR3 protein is CASSLFLAGVNEQFF. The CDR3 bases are TGTGCCAGCAGCTTGTTTCTAGCGGGAGTCAACGAGCAGTTCTTC.

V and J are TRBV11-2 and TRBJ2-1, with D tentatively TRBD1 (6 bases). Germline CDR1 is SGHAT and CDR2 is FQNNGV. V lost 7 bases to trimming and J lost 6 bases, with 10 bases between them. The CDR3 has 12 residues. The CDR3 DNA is TGTGCCAGCAAAACAGGGTCCAATGAGCAGTTCTTC. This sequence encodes CASKTGSNEQFF.

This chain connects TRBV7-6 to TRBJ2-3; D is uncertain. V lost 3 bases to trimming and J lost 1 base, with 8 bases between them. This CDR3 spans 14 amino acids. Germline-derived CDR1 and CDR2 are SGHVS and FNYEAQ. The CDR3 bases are TGTGCCAGCAGCTTTTCAAGCGGCACAGATACGCAGTATTTT. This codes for CASSFSSGTDTQYF.

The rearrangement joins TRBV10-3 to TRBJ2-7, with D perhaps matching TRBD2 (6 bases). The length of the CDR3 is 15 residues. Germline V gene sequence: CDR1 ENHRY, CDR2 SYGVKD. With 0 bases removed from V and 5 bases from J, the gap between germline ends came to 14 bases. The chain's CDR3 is CAISESIGSSHEQYF. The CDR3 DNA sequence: TGTGCCATCAGTGAGTCGATCGGGAGTTCCCACGAGCAGTACTTC.

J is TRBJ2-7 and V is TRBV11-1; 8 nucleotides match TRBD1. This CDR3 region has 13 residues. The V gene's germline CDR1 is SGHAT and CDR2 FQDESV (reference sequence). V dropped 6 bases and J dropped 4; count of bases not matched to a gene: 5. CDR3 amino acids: CASRDRGGYEQYF. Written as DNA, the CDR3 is TGTGCCAGCAGAGACAGGGGAGGATACGAGCAGTACTTC.

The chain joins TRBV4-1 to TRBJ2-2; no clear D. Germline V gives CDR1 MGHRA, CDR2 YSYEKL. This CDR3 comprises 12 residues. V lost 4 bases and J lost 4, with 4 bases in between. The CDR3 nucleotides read TGCGCCAGCAGCCCCATCACCGGGGAGCTGTTTTTT. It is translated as CASSPITGELFF.

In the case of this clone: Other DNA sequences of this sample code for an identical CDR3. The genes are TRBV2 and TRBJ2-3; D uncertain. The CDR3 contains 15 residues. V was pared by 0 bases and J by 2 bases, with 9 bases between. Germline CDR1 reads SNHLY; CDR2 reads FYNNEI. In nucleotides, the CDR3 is TGTGCCAGCAGTGAAGCCGGTTGGTCCACAGATACGCAGTATTTT. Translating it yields CASSEAGWSTDTQYF. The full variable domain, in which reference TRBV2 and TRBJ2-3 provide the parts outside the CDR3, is EPEVTQTPSHQVTQMGQEVILRCVPISNHLYFYWYRQILGQKVEFLVSFYNNEISEKSEIFDDQFSVERPDGSNFTLKIRSTKLEDSAMYFCASSEAGWSTDTQYFGPGTRLTVL.

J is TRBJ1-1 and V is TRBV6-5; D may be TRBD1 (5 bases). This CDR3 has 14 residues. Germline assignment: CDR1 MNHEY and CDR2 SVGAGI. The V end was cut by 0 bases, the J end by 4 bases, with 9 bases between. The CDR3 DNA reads TGTGCCAGCAGTTACTCGGGGGTGGCCACTGAAGCTTTCTTT. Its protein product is CASSYSGVATEAFF.

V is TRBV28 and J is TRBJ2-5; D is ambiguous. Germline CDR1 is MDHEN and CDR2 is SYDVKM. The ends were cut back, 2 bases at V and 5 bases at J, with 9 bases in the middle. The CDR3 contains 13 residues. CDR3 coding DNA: TGTGCCAGCAGTTTACTTGGGAAGGAGACCCAGTACTTC. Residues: CASSLLGKETQYF.

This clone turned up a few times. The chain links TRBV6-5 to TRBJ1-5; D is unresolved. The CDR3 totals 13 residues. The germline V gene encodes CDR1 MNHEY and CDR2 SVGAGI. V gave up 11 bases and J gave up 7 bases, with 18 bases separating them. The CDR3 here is CALTGLGGQPQHF. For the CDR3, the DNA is TGTGCCTTGACTGGGTTGGGCGGGCAGCCCCAGCATTTT.

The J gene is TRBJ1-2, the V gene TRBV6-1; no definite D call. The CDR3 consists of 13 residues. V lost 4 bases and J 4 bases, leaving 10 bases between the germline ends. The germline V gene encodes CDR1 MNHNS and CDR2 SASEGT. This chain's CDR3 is CASSADGIYGYTF. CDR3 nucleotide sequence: TGTGCCAGCAGTGCCGACGGTATCTATGGCTACACCTTC.

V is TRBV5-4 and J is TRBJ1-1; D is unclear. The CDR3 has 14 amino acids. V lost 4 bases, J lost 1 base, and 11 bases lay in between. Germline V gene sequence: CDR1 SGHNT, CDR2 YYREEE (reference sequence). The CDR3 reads CASSRRIENTEAFF. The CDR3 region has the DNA TGTGCCAGCAGCCGGAGAATAGAGAACACTGAAGCTTTCTTT. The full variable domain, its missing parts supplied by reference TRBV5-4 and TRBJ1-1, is ETGVTQSPTHLIKTRGQQVTLRCSSQSGHNTVSWYQQALGQGPQFIFQYYREEENGRGNFPPRFSGLQFPNYSSELNVNALELDDSALYLCASSRRIENTEAFFGQGTRLTVV.

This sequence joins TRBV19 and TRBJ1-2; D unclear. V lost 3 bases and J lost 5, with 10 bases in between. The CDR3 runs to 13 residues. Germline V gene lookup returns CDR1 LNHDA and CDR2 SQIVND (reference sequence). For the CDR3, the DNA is TGTGCCAGTAGTATGATAGAGGTTTATGGCTACACCTTC. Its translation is CASSMIEVYGYTF.

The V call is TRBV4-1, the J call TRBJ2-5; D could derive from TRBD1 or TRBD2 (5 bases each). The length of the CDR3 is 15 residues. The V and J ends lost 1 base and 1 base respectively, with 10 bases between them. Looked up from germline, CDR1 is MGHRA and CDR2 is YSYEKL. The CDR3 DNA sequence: TGCGCCAGCAGCCAAGGTCGGGGCTTCCAAGAGACCCAGTACTTC. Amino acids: CASSQGRGFQETQYF.

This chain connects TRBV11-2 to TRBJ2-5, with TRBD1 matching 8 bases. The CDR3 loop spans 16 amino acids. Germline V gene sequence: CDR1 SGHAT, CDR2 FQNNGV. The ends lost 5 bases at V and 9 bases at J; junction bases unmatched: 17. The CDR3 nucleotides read TGTGCCAGCAGCCGGCCGGACAGGGCACTGTGGATGTCCCAGTACTTC. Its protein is CASSRPDRALWMSQYF.

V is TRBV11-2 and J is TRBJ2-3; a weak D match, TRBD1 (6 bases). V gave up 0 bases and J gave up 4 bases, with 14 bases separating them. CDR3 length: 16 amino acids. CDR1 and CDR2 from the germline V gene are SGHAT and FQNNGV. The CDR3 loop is CASSLDERGRSDTQYF. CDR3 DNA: TGTGCCAGCAGCTTAGATGAAAGGGGGAGATCAGATACGCAGTATTTT.